This T cell receptor beta chain was obtained from a study of blood T cell repertoires in COVID-19. The overall study: Sites across the United States, Italy and Spain contributed samples from acute and convalescent COVID-19. T cells, B-cell-depleted T cells, or PBMCs provided the cDNA or gDNA that served as material.

Individuals drawn from around 24 US areas were about 18 to 100 years old. Original analysis: Quantification of nucleated cells was approximated via reference gene primer amplification. The method was immunoSEQ multiplex PCR; TCRdb's version includes in-frame clones alone and lacks a portion of them. V and J calls and clone size come straight from that table; D and trimming were deduced from the DNA. The sample has nearly 400,000 clones, nearly 90% seen once. V gave up 5 bases and J gave up 1 base, with 12 bases separating them. CDR3 length: 13 residues. Germline lookup yields CDR1 SQVTM and CDR2 ANQGSEA.

The chain has TRBV29-1 and TRBJ2-7, with a weak D call TRBD1 (6 bases). The origin of this receptor is a woman in her 30s who had recovered from COVID-19. Material: PBMCs or T cells enriched from blood (not recorded which). CDR3 region: CSVYRDTSYEQYF. CDR3 in DNA: TGCAGCGTTTATCGGGACACTTCCTACGAGCAGTACTTC.